The present T cell receptor beta chain was sequenced within a study of identical twins. Looked up from germline, CDR1 is SEHNR and CDR2 is FQNEAQ (reference sequence). The V gene lost 8 bases and the J gene lost 2 bases, with 10 bases spanning the gap. CDR3 length: 12 amino acids. A remark on this clonotype: Its specificity is not known.

Broader study findings: There was an excess of low generation probability in the out-of-frame alpha sequences that twins shared.

The cDNA had a unique molecular identifier and a template-switch universal primer site. A single record per CDR3 protein comes from TCRdb applying MiXCR to the 5' RACE reads. This table holds 240,000 or so distinct CDR3 sequences, over 9.5% found once. These records were also assigned to another study, of yellow fever vaccine responses in identical twins. That source notes: Twins' vaccine T cell response reportedly gave the appearance of partial convergence and partial personalization.

Input material: memory (CD45RO+) T cells sorted from blood. The chain joins TRBV7-9 to TRBJ2-7; maybe TRBD1 (6 bases). This clonotype originated in a woman aged 18 to 35 in good health. The CDR3 sequence is CASAGTTYEQYF. Written as DNA, the CDR3 is TGTGCCAGCGCCGGGACAACCTACGAGCAGTACTTC.